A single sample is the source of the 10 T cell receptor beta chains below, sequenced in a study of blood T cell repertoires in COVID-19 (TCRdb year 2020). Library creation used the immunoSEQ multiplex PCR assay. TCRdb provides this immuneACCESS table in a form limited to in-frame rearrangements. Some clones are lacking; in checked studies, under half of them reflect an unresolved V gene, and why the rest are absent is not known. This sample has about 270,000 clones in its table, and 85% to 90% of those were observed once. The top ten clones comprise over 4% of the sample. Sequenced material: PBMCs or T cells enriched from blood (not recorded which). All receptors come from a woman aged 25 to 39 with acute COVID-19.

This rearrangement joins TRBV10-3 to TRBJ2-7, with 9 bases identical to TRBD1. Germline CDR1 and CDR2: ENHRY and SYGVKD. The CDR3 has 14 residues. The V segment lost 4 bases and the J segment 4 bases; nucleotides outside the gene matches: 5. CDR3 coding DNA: TGTGCCATCAGTGTTAGGGACAGGGCTTACGAGCAGTACTTC. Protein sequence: CAISVRDRAYEQYF.

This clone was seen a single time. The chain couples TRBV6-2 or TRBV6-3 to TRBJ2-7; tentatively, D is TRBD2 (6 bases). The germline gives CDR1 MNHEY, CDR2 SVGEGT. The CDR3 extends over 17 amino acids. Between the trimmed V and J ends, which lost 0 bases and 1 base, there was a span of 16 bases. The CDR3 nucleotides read TGTGCCAGCAGTTACTCTGTTGGGCTAGCGCCATCCTACGAGCAGTACTTC. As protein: CASSYSVGLAPSYEQYF.

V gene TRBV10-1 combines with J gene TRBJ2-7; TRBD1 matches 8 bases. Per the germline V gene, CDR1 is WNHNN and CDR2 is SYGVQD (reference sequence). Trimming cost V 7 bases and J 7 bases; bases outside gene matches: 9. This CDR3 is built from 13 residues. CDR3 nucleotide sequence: TGCGCCAGCAAAGGACAGGGCGTGGGAGAGCAGTACTTC. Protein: CASKGQGVGEQYF.

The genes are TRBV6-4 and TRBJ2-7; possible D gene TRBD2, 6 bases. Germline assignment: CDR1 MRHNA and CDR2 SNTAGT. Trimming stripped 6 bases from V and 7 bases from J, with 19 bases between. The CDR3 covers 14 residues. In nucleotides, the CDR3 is TGTGCCAGCAGCCCAGGACGGGAGTCTGCGGAGCAGTACTTC. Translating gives CASSPGRESAEQYF.

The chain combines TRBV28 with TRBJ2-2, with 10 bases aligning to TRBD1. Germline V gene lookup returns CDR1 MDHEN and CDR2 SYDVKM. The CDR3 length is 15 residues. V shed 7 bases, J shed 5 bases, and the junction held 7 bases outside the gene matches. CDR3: CASTIGQGGTGELFF. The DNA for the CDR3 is TGTGCCAGCACCATAGGACAGGGGGGTACCGGGGAGCTGTTTTTT.

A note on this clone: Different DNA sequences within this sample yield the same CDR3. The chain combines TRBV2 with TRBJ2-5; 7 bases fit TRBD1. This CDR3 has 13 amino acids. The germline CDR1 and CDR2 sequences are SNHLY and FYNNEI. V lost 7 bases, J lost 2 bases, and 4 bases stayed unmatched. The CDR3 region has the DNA TGTGCCAGCACCCTGGGACAGCAAGAGACCCAGTACTTC. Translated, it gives CASTLGQQETQYF.

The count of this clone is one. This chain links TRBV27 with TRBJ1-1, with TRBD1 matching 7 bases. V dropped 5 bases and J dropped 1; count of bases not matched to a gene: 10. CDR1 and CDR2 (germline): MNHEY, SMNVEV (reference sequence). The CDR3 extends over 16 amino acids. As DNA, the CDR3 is TGTGCCAGCAGTAGTACAGGGGTACCAGGGAACACTGAAGCTTTCTTT. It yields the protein CASSSTGVPGNTEAFF.

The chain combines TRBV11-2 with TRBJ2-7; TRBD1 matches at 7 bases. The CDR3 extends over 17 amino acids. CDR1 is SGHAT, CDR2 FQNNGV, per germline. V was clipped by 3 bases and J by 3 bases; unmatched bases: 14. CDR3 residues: CASSLYSDRATDYEQYF. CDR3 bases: TGTGCCAGCAGCTTGTATAGCGACAGGGCCACCGACTACGAGCAGTACTTC.

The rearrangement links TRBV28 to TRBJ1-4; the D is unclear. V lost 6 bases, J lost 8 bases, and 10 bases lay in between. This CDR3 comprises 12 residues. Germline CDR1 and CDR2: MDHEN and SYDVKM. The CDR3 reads CASRAGIEKLFF. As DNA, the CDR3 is TGTGCCAGCAGAGCGGGGATAGAAAAACTGTTTTTT.

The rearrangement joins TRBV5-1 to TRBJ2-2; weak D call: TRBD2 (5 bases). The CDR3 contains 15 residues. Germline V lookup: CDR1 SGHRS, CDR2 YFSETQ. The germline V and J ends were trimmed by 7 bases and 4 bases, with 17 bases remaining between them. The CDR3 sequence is CASQFFSEGTGELFF. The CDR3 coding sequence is TGCGCCAGCCAGTTTTTTAGTGAGGGCACCGGGGAGCTGTTTTTT. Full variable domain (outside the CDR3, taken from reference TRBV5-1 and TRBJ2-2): KAGVTQTPRYLIKTRGQQVTLSCSPISGHRSVSWYQQTPGQGLQFLFEYFSETQRNKGNFPGRFSGRQFSNSRSEMNVSTLELGDSALYLCASQFFSEGTGELFFGEGSRLTVL.